The present T cell receptor (beta chain) was sequenced within a study of CD8+ T cells in alopecia areata. General study findings and limits: Many expanded lesional clones persisted in scalp and blood during tofacitinib treatment.

Indicated treatment: oral pan-JAK inhibitor, 5-10 mg twice daily. The CDR3 consists of 13 residues. CDR1 SQVTM and CDR2 ANQGSEA come from the germline V gene. The V end was cut by 7 bases, the J end by 0 bases, with 9 bases between. A note on this clone: What it recognizes is unknown.

Sequencing templates came from extracted RNA that was reverse transcribed into cDNA. Assay used: immunoSEQ multiplex PCR; TCRdb lists only in-frame clones, some missing. The table has under 300,000 clones, 60% seen once. The sample consisted of CD4+ T cells sorted from blood, taken at week 52, from a patient treated with tofacitinib. The chain combines TRBV29-1 with TRBJ2-2, with D perhaps matching TRBD1 (6 bases). The receptor comes from a human donor with alopecia areata. CDR3: CSGQGSNTGELFF. The CDR3 nucleotides read TGCAGCGGGCAGGGGTCGAACACCGGGGAGCTGTTTTTT.